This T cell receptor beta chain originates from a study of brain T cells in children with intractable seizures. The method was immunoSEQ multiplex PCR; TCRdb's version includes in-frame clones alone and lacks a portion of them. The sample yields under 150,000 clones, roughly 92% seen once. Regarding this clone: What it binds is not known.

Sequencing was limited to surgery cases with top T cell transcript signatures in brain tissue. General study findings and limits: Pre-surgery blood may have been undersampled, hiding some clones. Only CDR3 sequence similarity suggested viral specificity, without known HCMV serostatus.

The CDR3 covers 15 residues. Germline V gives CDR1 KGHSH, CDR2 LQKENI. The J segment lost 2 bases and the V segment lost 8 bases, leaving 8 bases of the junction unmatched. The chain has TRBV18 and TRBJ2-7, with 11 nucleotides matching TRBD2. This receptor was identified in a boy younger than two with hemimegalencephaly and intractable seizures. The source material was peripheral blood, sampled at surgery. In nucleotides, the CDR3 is TGTGCCAGCAGCACTAGCGGGAGCCCTCCCTACGAGCAGTACTTC. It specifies CASSTSGSPPYEQYF.